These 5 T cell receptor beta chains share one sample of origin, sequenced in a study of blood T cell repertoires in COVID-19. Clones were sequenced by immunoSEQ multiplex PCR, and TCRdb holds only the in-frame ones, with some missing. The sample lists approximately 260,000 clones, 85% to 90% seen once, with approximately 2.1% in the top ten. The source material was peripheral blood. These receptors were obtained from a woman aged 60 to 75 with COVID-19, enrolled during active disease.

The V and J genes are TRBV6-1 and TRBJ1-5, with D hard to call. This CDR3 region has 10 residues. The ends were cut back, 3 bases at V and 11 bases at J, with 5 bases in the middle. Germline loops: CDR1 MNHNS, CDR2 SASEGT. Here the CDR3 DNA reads TGTGCCAGCAGTGAGCGAGCCCAGCATTTT. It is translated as CASSERAQHF.

The DNA of the CDR3 is TGTGCCAGCAGCGACACTGGAAACACCATATATTTT. Protein product: CASSDTGNTIYF. The chain uses TRBV7-3 and TRBJ1-3, with unresolved D. The CDR3 is 12 amino acids. Germline V gives CDR1 SGHTA, CDR2 FQGTGA. V was trimmed by 5 bases and J by 2 bases, leaving 4 bases between them.

CDR3 amino acids: CASGGVGELFF. CDR3 coding DNA: TGTGCCAGCGGGGGGGTCGGGGAGCTGTTTTTT. The chain links TRBV6-5 to TRBJ2-2; TRBD2 matches 7 bases. Germline V lookup: CDR1 MNHEY, CDR2 SVGAGI. J was trimmed by 7 bases and V by 8 bases; bases with no gene match: 1. The CDR3 is made up of 11 amino acids.

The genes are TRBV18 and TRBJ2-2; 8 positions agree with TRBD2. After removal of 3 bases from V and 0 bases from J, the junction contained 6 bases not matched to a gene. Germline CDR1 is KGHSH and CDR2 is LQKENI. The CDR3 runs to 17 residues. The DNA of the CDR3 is TGTGCCAGCTCACCGGCGGGGGGCCGAACGAACACCGGGGAGCTGTTTTTT. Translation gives CASSPAGGRTNTGELFF.

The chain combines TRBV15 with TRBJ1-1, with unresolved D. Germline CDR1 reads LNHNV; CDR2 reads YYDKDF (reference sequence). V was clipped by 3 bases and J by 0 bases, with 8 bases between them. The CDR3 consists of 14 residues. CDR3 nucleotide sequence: TGTGCCACCAGCAGGGCCGAAGTGAACACTGAAGCTTTCTTT. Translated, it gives CATSRAEVNTEAFF.